This T cell receptor (beta chain) emerged from a study of CD8 T cells in ankylosing spondylitis. Whole-study results and caveats: Certain motif variants had earlier been reported in reactive arthritis synovial fluid and blood. Seemingly distinctive of ankylosing spondylitis blood was a TCR beta motif formed by eight highly homologous variants. Disease-linked clones were CD8+ and relatively rare in peripheral blood. Significantly higher representation of disease-linked clones was reported for matched ankylosing spondylitis synovial fluid.

Molecular-barcoded quantitative 5'-RACE produced these TCR beta libraries. One entry per CDR3 protein, called by TCRdb with MiXCR from the 5' RACE reads. The sample includes around 140,000 distinct CDR3 sequences, roughly 17% of them seen just once. CDR3 length: 13 residues. CDR1 ENHRY and CDR2 SYGVKD come from the germline V gene. V lost 6 bases and J lost 6, with 11 bases in between. Remarks on this clonotype: Its specificity is unknown.

Specimen: blood, either unsorted or a sorted T cell fraction (not recorded which). The chain employs TRBV10-3 and TRBJ2-2; D is possibly TRBD1 (6 bases). This receptor was identified in a male donor with ankylosing spondylitis. CDR3 bases: TGTGCCATCAGCGACCAGGGGTCCGGGGAGCTGTTTTTT. This sequence encodes CAISDQGSGELFF.